These 3 T cell receptor beta chains were sequenced from one sample in a study of shared clonotypes between healthy human individuals. TCRdb's table, derived via immunoSEQ multiplex PCR, lists solely in-frame clones and lacks some. This table holds roughly 1,500,000 clones, 98% found once. Source material: naive CD4+ T cells sorted from blood. Subset described: CD45RA+ positively selected. These receptors were obtained from a man aged 25-40 years in good health.

With respect to this clone: The junction shows a germline mismatch at one end, possibly a read error. Other DNA sequences in the sample encode the same CDR3. The chain employs TRBV14 and TRBJ2-7; 8 bases are a match to TRBD2. CDR3 size: 16 residues. Germline V gene data show CDR1 as SGHDN and CDR2 as FVKESK. The CDR3 protein is CASSLDPLAGSFEQYF. In nucleotides, the CDR3 is TGTGCCAGCAGCCTAGACCCATTAGCGGGATCCTTCGAGCAGTACTTC.

V usage is TRBV30 and J usage is TRBJ1-3; D gene unclear. The CDR3 is 11 amino acids. V gave up 5 bases and J gave up 4 bases, with 6 bases separating them. CDR1 is GTSNPN and CDR2 is SVGIG in the germline V gene (reference sequence). CDR3 amino acids: CAWSHGNTIYF. The DNA of the CDR3 is TGTGCCTGGTCCCACGGAAACACCATATATTTT.

The chain is built from TRBV6-5 and TRBJ2-2; D is perhaps TRBD1 (6 bases). CDR1 MNHEY and CDR2 SVGAGI come from the germline V gene. Deletions cut 7 bases from V and 4 bases from J, with 10 bases between. The CDR3 covers 13 residues. CDR3 sequence: CASTWGLTGELFF. In DNA, the CDR3 is TGTGCCAGCACGTGGGGGCTCACCGGGGAGCTGTTTTTT.